This T cell receptor (beta chain) originates from a study of blood T cell repertoires in COVID-19. Looking at the study overall: Sites in the United States, Italy and Spain provided acute and convalescent COVID-19 samples.

Trimming left V 4 bases short and J 6 bases short, with 10 bases between. The CDR3 extends over 14 amino acids. Germline V gene lookup returns CDR1 LGHDT and CDR2 YNNKEL (reference sequence). Clones were sequenced by immunoSEQ multiplex PCR, and TCRdb holds only the in-frame ones, with some missing. Of around 200,000 clones in the sample, approximately 84% were seen once. The sequenced sample was peripheral blood. The receptor comes from a woman of 80 years or more with acute or convalescent COVID-19. The chain uses TRBV3-1 (or the pseudogene TRBV3-2) and TRBJ1-6, with D uncertain. CDR3 in amino acids: CASSPQFGNSPLHF. CDR3 coding DNA: TGTGCCAGCAGCCCACAATTTGGTAATTCACCCCTCCACTTT.